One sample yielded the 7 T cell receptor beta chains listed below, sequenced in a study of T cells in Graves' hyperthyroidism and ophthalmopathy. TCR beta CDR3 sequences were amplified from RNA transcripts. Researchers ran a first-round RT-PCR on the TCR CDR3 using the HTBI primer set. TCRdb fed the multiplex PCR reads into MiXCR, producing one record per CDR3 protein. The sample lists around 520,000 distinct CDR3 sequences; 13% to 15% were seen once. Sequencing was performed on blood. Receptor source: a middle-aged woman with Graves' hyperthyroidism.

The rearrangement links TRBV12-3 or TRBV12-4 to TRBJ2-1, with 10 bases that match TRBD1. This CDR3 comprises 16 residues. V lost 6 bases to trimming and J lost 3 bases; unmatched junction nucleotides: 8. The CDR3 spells CASSYSGTGDYNEQFF. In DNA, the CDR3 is TGTGCCAGCAGCTACTCCGGGACAGGGGACTACAATGAGCAGTTCTTC.

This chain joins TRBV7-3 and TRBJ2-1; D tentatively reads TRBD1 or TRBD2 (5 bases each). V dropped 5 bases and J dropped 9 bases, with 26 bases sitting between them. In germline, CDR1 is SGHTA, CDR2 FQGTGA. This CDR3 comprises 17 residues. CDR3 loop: CASSLSQPGPQGIEQFF. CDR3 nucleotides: TGTGCCAGCAGCCTATCCCAACCGGGACCCCAAGGGATTGAGCAGTTCTTC.

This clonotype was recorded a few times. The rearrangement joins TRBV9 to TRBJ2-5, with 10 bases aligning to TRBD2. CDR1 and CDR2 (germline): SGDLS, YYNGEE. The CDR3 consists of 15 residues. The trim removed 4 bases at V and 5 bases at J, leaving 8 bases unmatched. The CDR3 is CASSQVASGSETQYF. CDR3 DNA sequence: TGTGCCAGCAGCCAAGTCGCTAGCGGGAGCGAGACCCAGTACTTC.

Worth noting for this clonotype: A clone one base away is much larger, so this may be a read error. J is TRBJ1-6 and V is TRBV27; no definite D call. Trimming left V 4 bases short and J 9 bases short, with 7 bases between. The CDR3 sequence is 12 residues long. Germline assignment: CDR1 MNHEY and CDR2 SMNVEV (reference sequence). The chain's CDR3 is CASSSWGSPLHF. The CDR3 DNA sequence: TGTGCCAGCAGTTCATGGGGTTCACCCCTCCACTTT.

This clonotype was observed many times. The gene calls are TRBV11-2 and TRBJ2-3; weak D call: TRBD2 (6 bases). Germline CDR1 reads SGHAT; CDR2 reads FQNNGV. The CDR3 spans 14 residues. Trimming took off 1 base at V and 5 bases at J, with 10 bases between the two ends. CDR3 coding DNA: TGTGCCAGCAGCTTAGTCGGGAGAGTAGATACGCAGTATTTT. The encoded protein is CASSLVGRVDTQYF.

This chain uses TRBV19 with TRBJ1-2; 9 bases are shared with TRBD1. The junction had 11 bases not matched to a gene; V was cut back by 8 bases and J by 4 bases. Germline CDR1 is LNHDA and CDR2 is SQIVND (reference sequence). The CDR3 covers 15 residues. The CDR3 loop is CASRQGQGIPYGYTF. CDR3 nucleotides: TGTGCCAGTCGCCAGGGACAGGGTATACCCTATGGCTACACCTTC. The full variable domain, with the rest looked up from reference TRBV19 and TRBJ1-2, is DGGITQSPKYLFRKEGQNVTLSCEQNLNHDAMYWYRQDPGQGLRLIYYSQIVNDFQKGDIAEGYSVSREKKESFPLTVTSAQKNPTAFYLCASRQGQGIPYGYTFGSGTRLTVV.

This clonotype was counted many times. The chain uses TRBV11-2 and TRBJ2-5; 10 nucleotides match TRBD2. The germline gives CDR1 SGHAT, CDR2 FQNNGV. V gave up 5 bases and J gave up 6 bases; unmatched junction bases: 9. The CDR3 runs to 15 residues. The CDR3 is CASSESGRARKTQYF. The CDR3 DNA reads TGTGCCAGCAGCGAAAGCGGGAGGGCCCGGAAGACCCAGTACTTC.